This TCR beta chain was identified during a study of patients and donors after allogeneic stem cell transplantation. TCRdb re-analysed the RT-PCR reads in MiXCR, keeping a single row per CDR3 protein. Among 400,000 to 450,000 distinct CDR3 sequences, 15% to 20% were seen once, and the ten largest hold around 7.2%. Sequenced sample: blood, either unsorted or a sorted T cell fraction (not recorded which). The receptor was derived from a human donor who was either an allogeneic HSCT recipient or a stem cell or donor lymphocyte infusion donor (not recorded which). It is not recorded whose cells these are; they may come from a transplant donor.

The CDR3 loop reads CASSPPAQGWETQYF. The CDR3 DNA sequence: TGTGCCAGCTCACCACCCGCTCAGGGATGGGAGACCCAGTACTTC. The rearrangement links TRBV18 to TRBJ2-5; D is possibly TRBD1 (5 bases). Germline values: CDR1 KGHSH, CDR2 LQKENI. Trimming pared 0 bases from V and 5 bases from J, leaving 13 bases between. The CDR3 runs to 15 residues.